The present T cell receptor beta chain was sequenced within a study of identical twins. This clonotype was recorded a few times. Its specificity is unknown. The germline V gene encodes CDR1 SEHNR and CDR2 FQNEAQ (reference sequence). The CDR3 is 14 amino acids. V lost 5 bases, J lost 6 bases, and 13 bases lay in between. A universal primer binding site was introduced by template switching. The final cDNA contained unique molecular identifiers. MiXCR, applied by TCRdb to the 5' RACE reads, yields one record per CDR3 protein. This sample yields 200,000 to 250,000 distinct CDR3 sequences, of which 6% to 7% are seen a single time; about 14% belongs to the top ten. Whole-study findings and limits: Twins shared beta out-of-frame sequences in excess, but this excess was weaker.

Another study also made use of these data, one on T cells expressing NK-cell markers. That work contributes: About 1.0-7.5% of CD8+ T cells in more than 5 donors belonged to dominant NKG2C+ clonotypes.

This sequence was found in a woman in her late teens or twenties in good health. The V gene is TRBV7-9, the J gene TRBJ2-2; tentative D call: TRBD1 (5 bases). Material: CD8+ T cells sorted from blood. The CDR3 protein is CASSPPGFPGELFF. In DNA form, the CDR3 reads TGTGCCAGCAGCCCCCCAGGGTTTCCCGGGGAGCTGTTTTTT.